One sample yielded the 9 T cell receptor beta chains listed below, sequenced in a study of blood T cell repertoires in COVID-19. TCRdb's table, derived via immunoSEQ multiplex PCR, lists solely in-frame clones and lacks some. This sample carries about 74,000 clones, roughly 82% of them seen once, and the ten largest clones take 6.5% to 8%. The sample was peripheral blood. These receptors were collected from a human donor in a cohort sampled during active COVID-19.

The rearrangement links TRBV19 to TRBJ2-1, with 13 bases matching TRBD2. This CDR3 comprises 16 residues. Germline trimming cut 5 bases from V and 7 bases from J; bases unmatched to any gene: 8. The germline gives CDR1 LNHDA, CDR2 SQIVND (reference sequence). The CDR3 spells CASSPRTSGGPNEQFF. The CDR3 DNA reads TGTGCCAGTAGTCCCCGGACTAGCGGGGGACCTAATGAGCAGTTCTTC.

V gene TRBV12-3 or TRBV12-4 combines with J gene TRBJ1-3; tentatively, D is TRBD1 (5 bases). The CDR3 runs 13 residues. The V end was cut by 5 bases, the J end by 5 bases, with 10 bases between. In DNA form, the CDR3 reads TGTGCCAGCAGTGGGGCAGGGCGAAACACCATATATTTT. It yields the protein CASSGAGRNTIYF.

This sequence joins TRBV7-3 and TRBJ2-1; 7 bases line up with TRBD2. The junction had 13 bases not matched to a gene; V was cut back by 5 bases and J by 6 bases. The CDR3 contains 16 residues. Germline V gene sequence: CDR1 SGHTA, CDR2 FQGTGA. The CDR3 region has the DNA TGTGCCAGCAGCCCCCTTGGCGGGGGAGCGTTCAATGAGCAGTTCTTC. Its translation is CASSPLGGGAFNEQFF. Variable domain in full (rest from reference TRBV7-3 and TRBJ2-1): GAGVSQTPSNKVTEKGKYVELRCDPISGHTALYWYRQSLGQGPEFLIYFQGTGAADDSGLPNDRFFAVRPEGSVSTLKIQRTERGDSAVYLCASSPLGGGAFNEQFFGPGTRLTVL.

This chain links TRBV18 with TRBJ1-1; D is possibly TRBD1 (5 bases). In germline, CDR1 is KGHSH, CDR2 LQKENI. Deletions cut 3 bases from V and 2 bases from J, with 7 bases between. CDR3 size: 13 residues. In DNA, the CDR3 is TGTGCCAGCTCACCGCAGGGTAACACTGAAGCTTTCTTT. It is translated as CASSPQGNTEAFF.

This chain links TRBV7-2 with TRBJ1-1; 9 bases match TRBD1. V lost 4 bases, J lost 4 bases, and 4 bases stayed unmatched. Per the germline V gene, CDR1 is SGHTA and CDR2 is FQGNSA. This CDR3 spans 14 amino acids. The CDR3 loop is CASSSTGGSTEAFF. CDR3 coding DNA: TGTGCCAGCAGCTCCACAGGGGGCAGCACTGAAGCTTTCTTT. Supplemented by reference TRBV7-2 and TRBJ1-1, the full variable domain reads GAGVSQSPSNKVTEKGKDVELRCDPISGHTALYWYRQSLGQGLEFLIYFQGNSAPDKSGLPSDRFSAERTGGSVSTLTIQRTQQEDSAVYLCASSSTGGSTEAFFGQGTRLTVV.

V is TRBV6-2 or TRBV6-3 and J is TRBJ2-7; 8 nucleotides align to TRBD1. This CDR3 comprises 14 residues. CDR1 is MNHEY and CDR2 is SVGEGT in the germline V gene. Trimming at V came to 5 bases and at J to 2 bases, leaving 5 bases not matched to a gene. The CDR3 reads CASSATGATYEQYF. The CDR3 bases are TGTGCCAGCAGTGCGACAGGGGCAACCTACGAGCAGTACTTC.

The chain carries TRBV7-2 and TRBJ2-7; 7 bases are a match to TRBD2. The CDR3 has 15 residues. Germline V gene lookup returns CDR1 SGHTA and CDR2 FQGNSA. Losses at the gene ends were 0 bases for V and 0 bases for J; bases not matched to a gene: 2. CDR3 bases: TGTGCCAGCAGCTTAGCGGGGGGGAGCTCCTACGAGCAGTACTTC. Amino acids: CASSLAGGSSYEQYF.

In its sample, this clone was seen once. This chain uses TRBV6-5 with TRBJ1-3; TRBD1 aligns across 8 bases. The CDR3 runs to 15 residues. Trimming took 10 bases from V and 0 from J; bases not matched to a gene: 8. Germline-derived CDR1 and CDR2 are MNHEY and SVGAGI. The CDR3 protein is CATRTGMISGNTIYF. Here the CDR3 DNA reads TGTGCCACCAGGACAGGGATGATCTCTGGAAACACCATATATTTT.

V is TRBV5-1 and J is TRBJ1-4; TRBD1 matches 7 bases. Per the germline V gene, CDR1 is SGHRS and CDR2 is YFSETQ. The CDR3 runs 13 residues. V trimming: 4 bases; J trimming: 6 bases; junction bases outside the gene matches: 3. Written as DNA, the CDR3 is TGCGCCAGCAGCGAGACAGGGCATGAAAAACTGTTTTTT. Its protein is CASSETGHEKLFF. The complete variable domain, with remaining parts taken from reference TRBV5-1 and TRBJ1-4, reads KAGVTQTPRYLIKTRGQQVTLSCSPISGHRSVSWYQQTPGQGLQFLFEYFSETQRNKGNFPGRFSGRQFSNSRSEMNVSTLELGDSALYLCASSETGHEKLFFGSGTQLSVL.